This TCR beta chain originates from a study of beta chain features in type 1 diabetes. What was sequenced were expressed TCRB transcripts, since all of the isolated RNA had been reverse transcribed. The repertoire was sequenced with immunoSEQ multiplex PCR; TCRdb's copy has only in-frame clones and lacks some. The sample lists 250,000 or so clones, about 30% occurring once. CDR1 and CDR2 from the germline V gene are MDHEN and SYDVKM. This CDR3 spans 11 amino acids. V was clipped by 2 bases and J by 4 bases, with 2 bases between them. This receptor was obtained from a young man in good health. This chain connects TRBV28 to TRBJ1-1; D uncertain. The sample was central memory CD4+ T cells from blood. As DNA, the CDR3 is TGTGCCAGCAGTTTAATCACTGAAGCTTTCTTT. This sequence encodes CASSLITEAFF.